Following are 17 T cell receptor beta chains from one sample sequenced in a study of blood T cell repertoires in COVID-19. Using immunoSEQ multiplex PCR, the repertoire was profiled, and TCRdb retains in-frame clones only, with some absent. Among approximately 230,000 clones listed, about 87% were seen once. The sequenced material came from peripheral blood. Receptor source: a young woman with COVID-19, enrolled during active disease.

The DNA of the CDR3 is TGTGCCAGCAGTTCGCGGGTCCCAGCCGGGACCCAGTACTTC. It encodes CASSSRVPAGTQYF. This chain uses TRBV28 with TRBJ2-5; TRBD2 is a possible D gene (5 bases). The CDR3 length is 14 residues. V gave up 4 bases and J gave up 7 bases, with 16 bases separating them. Germline V gives CDR1 MDHEN, CDR2 SYDVKM.

CDR3: CSVEGLADTGELFF. CDR3 coding DNA: TGCAGCGTTGAAGGGCTAGCGGACACCGGGGAGCTGTTTTTT. V and J are TRBV29-1 and TRBJ2-2; 7 positions agree with TRBD2. V was pared by 1 base and J by 3 bases, with 2 bases of the junction left unmatched. Germline V CDR1 and CDR2: SQVTM, ANQGSEA. The CDR3 sequence is 14 residues long.

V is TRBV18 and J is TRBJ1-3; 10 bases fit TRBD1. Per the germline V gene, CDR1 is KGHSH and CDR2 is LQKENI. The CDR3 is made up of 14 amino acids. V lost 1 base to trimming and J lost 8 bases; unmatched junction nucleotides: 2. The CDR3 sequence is CASSPRQGADTIYF. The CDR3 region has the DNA TGTGCCAGCTCACCACGACAGGGGGCGGACACCATATATTTT.

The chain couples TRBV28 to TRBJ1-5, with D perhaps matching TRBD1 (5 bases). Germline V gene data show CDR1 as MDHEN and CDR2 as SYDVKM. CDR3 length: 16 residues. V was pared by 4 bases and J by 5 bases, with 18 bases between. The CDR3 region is CASSSHRGGEHQPQHF. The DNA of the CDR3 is TGTGCCAGCAGTTCCCACCGGGGGGGTGAACATCAGCCCCAGCATTTT. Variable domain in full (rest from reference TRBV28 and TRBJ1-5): DVKVTQSSRYLVKRTGEKVFLECVQDMDHENMFWYRQDPGLGLRLIYFSYDVKMKEKGDIPEGYSVSREKKERFSLILESASTNQTSMYLCASSSHRGGEHQPQHFGDGTRLSIL.

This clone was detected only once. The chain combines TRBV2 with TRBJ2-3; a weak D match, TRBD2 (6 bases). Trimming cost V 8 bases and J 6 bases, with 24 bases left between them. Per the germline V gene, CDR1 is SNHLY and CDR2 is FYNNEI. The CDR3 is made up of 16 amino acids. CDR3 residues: CASRGSGNFRRDTQYF. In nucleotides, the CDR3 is TGTGCCAGCCGTGGTAGCGGAAATTTCCGAAGGGATACGCAGTATTTT.

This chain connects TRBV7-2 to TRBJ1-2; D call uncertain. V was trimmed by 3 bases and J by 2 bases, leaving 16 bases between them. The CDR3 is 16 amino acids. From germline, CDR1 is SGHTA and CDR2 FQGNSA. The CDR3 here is CASSFSRASRNYGYTF. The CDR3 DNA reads TGTGCCAGCAGCTTCTCTCGTGCCTCCAGAAACTATGGCTACACCTTC.

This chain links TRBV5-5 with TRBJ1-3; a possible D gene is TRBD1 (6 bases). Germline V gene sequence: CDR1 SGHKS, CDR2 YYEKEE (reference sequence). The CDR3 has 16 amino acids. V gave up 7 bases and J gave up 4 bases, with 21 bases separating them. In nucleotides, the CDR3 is TGTGCCAGCGGAGGCTGGGGGCCCGAACAGGGAAACACCATATATTTT. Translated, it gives CASGGWGPEQGNTIYF.

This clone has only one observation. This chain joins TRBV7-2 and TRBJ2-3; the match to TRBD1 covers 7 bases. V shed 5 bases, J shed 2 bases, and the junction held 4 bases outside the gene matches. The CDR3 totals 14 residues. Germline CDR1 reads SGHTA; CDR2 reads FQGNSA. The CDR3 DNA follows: TGTGCCAGCAGCCAGACAGGGTTCACAGATACGCAGTATTTT. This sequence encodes CASSQTGFTDTQYF.

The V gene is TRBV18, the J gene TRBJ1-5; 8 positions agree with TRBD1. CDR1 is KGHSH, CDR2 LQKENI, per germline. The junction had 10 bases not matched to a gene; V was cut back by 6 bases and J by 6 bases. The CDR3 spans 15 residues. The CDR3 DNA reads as TGTGCCAGCTCGATAAGGACAGGGTCCGGTCAGCCCCAGCATTTT. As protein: CASSIRTGSGQPQHF.

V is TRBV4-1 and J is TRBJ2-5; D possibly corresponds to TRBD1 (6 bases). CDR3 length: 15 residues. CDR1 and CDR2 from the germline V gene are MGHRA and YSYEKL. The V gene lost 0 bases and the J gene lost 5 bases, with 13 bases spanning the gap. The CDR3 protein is CASSQDAGQGETQYF. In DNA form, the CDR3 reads TGCGCCAGCAGCCAAGATGCAGGGCAGGGGGAGACCCAGTACTTC.

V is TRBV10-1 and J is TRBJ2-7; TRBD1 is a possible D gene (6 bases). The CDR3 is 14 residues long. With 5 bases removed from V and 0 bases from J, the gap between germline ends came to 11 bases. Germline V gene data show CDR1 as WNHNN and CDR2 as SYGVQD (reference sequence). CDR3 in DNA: TGCGCCAGCAGTCTGACAGGAACCTCCTACGAGCAGTACTTC. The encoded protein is CASSLTGTSYEQYF.

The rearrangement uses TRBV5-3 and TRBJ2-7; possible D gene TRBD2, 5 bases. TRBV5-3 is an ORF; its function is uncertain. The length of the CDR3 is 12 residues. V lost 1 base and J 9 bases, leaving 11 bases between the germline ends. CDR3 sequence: CARSLSGKGQYF. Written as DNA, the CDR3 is TGTGCCAGAAGCTTGTCGGGAAAGGGGCAGTACTTC.

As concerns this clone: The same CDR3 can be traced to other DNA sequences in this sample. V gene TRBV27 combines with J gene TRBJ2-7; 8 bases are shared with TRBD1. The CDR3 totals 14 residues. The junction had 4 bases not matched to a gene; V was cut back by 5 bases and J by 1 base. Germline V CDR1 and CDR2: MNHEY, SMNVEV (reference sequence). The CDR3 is CASSTGQGSYEQYF. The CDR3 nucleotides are TGTGCCAGCAGTACCGGACAGGGTTCCTACGAGCAGTACTTC.

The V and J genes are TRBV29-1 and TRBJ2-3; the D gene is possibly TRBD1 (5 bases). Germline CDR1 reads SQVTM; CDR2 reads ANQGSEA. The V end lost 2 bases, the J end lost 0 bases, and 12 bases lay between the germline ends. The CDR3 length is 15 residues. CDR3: CSVENPGPSTDTQYF. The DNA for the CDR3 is TGCAGCGTTGAAAATCCAGGGCCCAGCACAGATACGCAGTATTTT.

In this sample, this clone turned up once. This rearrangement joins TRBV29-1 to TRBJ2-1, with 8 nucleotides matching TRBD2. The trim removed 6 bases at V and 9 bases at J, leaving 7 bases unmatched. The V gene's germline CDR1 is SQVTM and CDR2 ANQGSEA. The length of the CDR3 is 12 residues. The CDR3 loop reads CSVHGGGGEQFF. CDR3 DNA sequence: TGCAGCGTCCACGGGGGGGGAGGTGAGCAGTTCTTC.

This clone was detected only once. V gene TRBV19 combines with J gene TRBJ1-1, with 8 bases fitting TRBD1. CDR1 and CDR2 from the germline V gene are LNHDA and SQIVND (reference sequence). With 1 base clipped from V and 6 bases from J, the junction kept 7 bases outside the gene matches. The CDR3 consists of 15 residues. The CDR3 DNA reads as TGTGCCAGTAGTATAGGGGTCGGACAGGGCGCTGAAGCTTTCTTT. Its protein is CASSIGVGQGAEAFF.

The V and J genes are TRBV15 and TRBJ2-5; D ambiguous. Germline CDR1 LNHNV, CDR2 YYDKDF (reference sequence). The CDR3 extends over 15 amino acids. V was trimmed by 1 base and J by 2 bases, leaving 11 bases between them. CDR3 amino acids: CATSRALADQETQYF. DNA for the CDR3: TGTGCCACCAGCAGAGCCCTTGCGGATCAAGAGACCCAGTACTTC.